This T cell receptor (beta chain) was captured in a study of post-analysis software for immune sequencing data. Study overall: Patients with relapsing-remitting, secondary progressive and progressive-relapsing multiple sclerosis courses were all represented. The study's findings and limits: Compared with controls, patients showed significantly lower normalized Chao1 diversity. Patients showed TRBV5-6, TRBV5-1 and TRBV20-1 among several TRBV segments more frequent than in controls. Clustering by F measure revealed strong co-clustering among samples prepared together in one batch.

The sample holds one count of this clonotype. Its antigen remains unidentified. Unique molecular identifiers were present in the TCR beta cDNA libraries. It was from roughly 1 to 10 million T cells that about 540,000 cDNA molecules came. TCRdb analysed the PCR reads with MiXCR anew, one entry per CDR3 protein. The sample has hundreds of thousands of distinct CDR3 sequences, around 40% seen once. Trimming pared 3 bases from V and 13 bases from J, leaving 18 bases between. This CDR3 has 13 amino acids. The sequence came from a girl aged 10 to 17 with multiple sclerosis. The chain has TRBV12-3 or TRBV12-4 and TRBJ2-5; no clear D. Sequenced input: blood. The CDR3 loop reads CASSFTPKRAVYF. DNA of the CDR3: TGTGCCAGCAGTTTTACCCCTAAACGGGCGGTGTACTTC.